This TCR beta chain emerged from a study of blood T cell repertoires in COVID-19. Overall study: From T cells, B-cell-depleted T cells, or PBMCs came the material, which was cDNA or gDNA.

CDR1 and CDR2 (germline): MNHEY, SMNVEV (reference sequence). The CDR3 sequence is 15 residues long. J was trimmed by 5 bases and V by 8 bases; bases with no gene match: 9. Per the study methods: Scientists estimated how many nucleated cells there were by amplifying reference gene primers. TCRdb keeps only in-frame clones here, not all; method: immunoSEQ multiplex PCR. V and J calls and clone size are given by that table; D and trimming were obtained from the DNA. This table holds 200,000 to 250,000 clones, 82% found once. The sequence derives from a woman in her sixties or seventies with COVID-19, enrolled during active disease. Sequencing was performed on peripheral blood. This rearrangement joins TRBV27 to TRBJ2-1; 10 bases agree with TRBD2. This CDR3 is CASRSGTSVDNEQFF. CDR3 sequence (DNA): TGTGCCAGCCGCAGCGGGACTAGCGTGGACAATGAGCAGTTCTTC.